Listed below are T cell receptor beta chains from one sample, sequenced in a study of blood T cell repertoires in COVID-19. Some clones are missing from TCRdb's copy, which holds only in-frame ones; the method was immunoSEQ multiplex PCR. The sample yields tens of thousands of clones, approximately 72% seen once. Input material: peripheral blood. These receptors all come from an elderly woman with acute or convalescent COVID-19. Both conserved end residues are part of each CDR3. Fields, in order: D gene, clone size, V gene, CDR3 length, J gene, CDR3 protein, CDR3 DNA. D genes are given only for firm matches. Size values are once, few and many counts, or a class for expanded clones, and some rows have none.

>NA|NA|TRBV7-7|18|TRBJ1-5
CASLFSGHLAYSNQPQHF
TGTGCTAGCCTCTTCTCGGGACATTTGGCCTATAGCAATCAGCCCCAGCATTTT
>TRBD1|few|TRBV5-5|13|TRBJ2-1
CASRLGQPGEQFF
TGTGCCAGCAGGCTGGGACAGCCCGGTGAGCAGTTCTTC
>TRBD1|NA|TRBV4-1|16|TRBJ2-2
CASSHRGQENTGELFF
TGCGCCAGCAGCCACCGAGGACAGGAGAACACCGGGGAGCTGTTTTTT
>TRBD1|NA|TRBV19|13|TRBJ1-5
CASKSQGRQPQHF
TGTGCCAGTAAATCACAGGGGAGGCAGCCCCAGCATTTT
>TRBD2|once|TRBV7-9|16|TRBJ2-5
CASSPWTSGEQETQYF
TGTGCCAGCAGCCCATGGACTAGCGGGGAACAAGAGACCCAGTACTTC
>NA|once|TRBV9|16|TRBJ2-3
CASSVQSGLSTDTQYF
TGTGCCAGCAGCGTTCAATCGGGACTTAGCACAGATACGCAGTATTTT
>NA|NA|TRBV14|14|TRBJ2-5
CASSQLATEETQYF
TGTGCCAGCAGCCAGCTAGCCACCGAGGAGACCCAGTACTTC
>TRBD1|few|TRBV6-5|15|TRBJ1-5
CASSLDRDRRQPQHF
TGTGCCAGCAGCCTTGACAGGGACCGTAGGCAGCCCCAGCATTTT
>TRBD2|NA|TRBV19|16|TRBJ2-7
CASSASGTSGSYEQYF
TGTGCCAGTAGTGCTTCCGGGACTAGCGGCTCCTACGAGCAGTACTTC
>TRBD1|NA|TRBV5-1|16|TRBJ2-5
CASSPQWTGEEETQYF
TGCGCCAGCAGCCCACAATGGACAGGGGAGGAAGAGACCCAGTACTTC